Listed below are T cell receptor beta chains from one sample, sequenced in a study of cytomegalovirus exposure and HLA in healthy donors. Clones were sequenced by immunoSEQ multiplex PCR, and TCRdb holds only the in-frame ones, with some missing. The sample consists of about 140,000 clones, about 82% of them appearing once. What was sequenced was PBMCs. The origin of the receptors is a man aged 30-40 years in good health and CMV-seronegative. Both conserved end residues are part of each CDR3. The D gene is left open where the match is weak.

v_gene: TRBV5-1; d_gene: NA; CDR3aa: CASSPSDSQETQYF
v_gene: TRBV29-1; d_gene: NA; CDR3aa: CSVPAGGCNANSQRANQPQHF
v_gene: TRBV29-1; d_gene: TRBD1; CDR3aa: CSTDRGTTEAFF
v_gene: TRBV19; d_gene: NA; CDR3aa: CASSMGPAGSQPQHF
v_gene: TRBV19; d_gene: NA; CDR3aa: CASSTGKNRAQPQHF
v_gene: TRBV29-1; d_gene: TRBD1; CDR3aa: CSGGQTSGDTQYF
v_gene: TRBV28; d_gene: NA; CDR3aa: CASSPPGFYEQYF
v_gene: TRBV5-5; d_gene: NA; CDR3aa: CASSFLMNTEAFF
v_gene: TRBV5-5; d_gene: NA; CDR3aa: CASSPVYSNQPQHF
v_gene: TRBV5-1; d_gene: TRBD1; CDR3aa: CASGPGTGDNEQFF
v_gene: TRBV6-5; d_gene: NA; CDR3aa: CASSYEAASGNTIYF
v_gene: TRBV28; d_gene: NA; CDR3aa: CASRSSGGNQPQHF
v_gene: TRBV7-9; d_gene: NA; CDR3aa: CASSLVLGAHTEAFF
v_gene: TRBV10-3; d_gene: NA; CDR3aa: CAISGTSSYEQYF
v_gene: TRBV6-4; d_gene: NA; CDR3aa: CASSEDAGRGEQFF
v_gene: TRBV18; d_gene: TRBD2; CDR3aa: CASSPRNGGTQETQYF
v_gene: TRBV11-2; d_gene: NA; CDR3aa: CASSLQGSQGYTF
v_gene: TRBV7-3; d_gene: TRBD2; CDR3aa: CASSLNLAGSYKYF
v_gene: TRBV5-1; d_gene: NA; CDR3aa: CASSLGSGGQEQYF
v_gene: TRBV13; d_gene: TRBD1; CDR3aa: CASGERTGANYGYTF
v_gene: TRBV7-6; d_gene: TRBD2; CDR3aa: CASSPSGGASNEQFF
v_gene: TRBV6-5; d_gene: NA; CDR3aa: CASTDQTQETQYF
v_gene: TRBV7-9; d_gene: NA; CDR3aa: CASSLVWPEIYGYTF
v_gene: TRBV15; d_gene: TRBD2; CDR3aa: CATFSGTYNEQFF
v_gene: TRBV28; d_gene: TRBD1; CDR3aa: CASRPPGQRYEQYF
v_gene: TRBV6-5; d_gene: TRBD1; CDR3aa: CASSPGTGSSGGKFF
v_gene: TRBV19; d_gene: TRBD1; CDR3aa: CASILGGTVRDTEAFF
v_gene: TRBV18; d_gene: NA; CDR3aa: CASSPTTQGAANTEAFF
v_gene: TRBV4-2; d_gene: NA; CDR3aa: CASSQAGDSVPSTDTQYF
v_gene: TRBV19; d_gene: NA; CDR3aa: CASRLSSYNSPLHF
v_gene: TRBV5-1; d_gene: NA; CDR3aa: CASSLYRLGIGQETQYF
v_gene: TRBV2; d_gene: TRBD1; CDR3aa: CASTQGAAGELFF
v_gene: TRBV27; d_gene: NA; CDR3aa: CASIGRGAITQYF
v_gene: TRBV5-6; d_gene: NA; CDR3aa: CASSLGQNQETQYF
v_gene: TRBV4-2; d_gene: NA; CDR3aa: CASGAGQYEQYF
v_gene: TRBV19; d_gene: TRBD1; CDR3aa: CASSIGQGSNTEAFF
v_gene: TRBV28; d_gene: TRBD2; CDR3aa: CASSPVQRKAGGPVGEQYF
v_gene: TRBV5-1; d_gene: TRBD1; CDR3aa: CASNRDRGTDTQYF
v_gene: TRBV11-2; d_gene: TRBD1; CDR3aa: CASSLSGTGILFTEAFF
v_gene: TRBV5-1; d_gene: TRBD2; CDR3aa: CASSLRTSGFNEQFF
v_gene: TRBV6-5; d_gene: TRBD1; CDR3aa: CASTSTGANYGYTF
v_gene: TRBV27; d_gene: NA; CDR3aa: CASSLSRSGANVLTF
v_gene: TRBV9; d_gene: NA; CDR3aa: CASTGTPPYGYTF
v_gene: TRBV7-9; d_gene: NA; CDR3aa: CASSLGTDNLNTGELFF
v_gene: TRBV11-2; d_gene: NA; CDR3aa: CASSLGGRVRTEAFF
v_gene: TRBV27; d_gene: TRBD1; CDR3aa: CASSIQTGGNTEAFF
v_gene: TRBV6-1; d_gene: NA; CDR3aa: CASQGQGHGYTF
v_gene: TRBV6-1; d_gene: TRBD1; CDR3aa: CASRETGEGNSPLHF
v_gene: TRBV10-3; d_gene: NA; CDR3aa: CAISIGGEGNQPQHF
v_gene: TRBV28; d_gene: NA; CDR3aa: CASSSRRTIGYGYTF
v_gene: TRBV6-5; d_gene: TRBD1; CDR3aa: CASSYDRGTYEQYF
v_gene: TRBV14; d_gene: TRBD2; CDR3aa: CASSNLADPYNEQFF
v_gene: TRBV2; d_gene: NA; CDR3aa: CASRTGQLGPQHF
v_gene: TRBV9; d_gene: TRBD2; CDR3aa: CASSKGLGTYSTDTQYF
v_gene: TRBV5-6; d_gene: NA; CDR3aa: CASSLPGQTYEQYF
v_gene: TRBV6-6; d_gene: TRBD1; CDR3aa: CASRPQGASNQPQHF
v_gene: TRBV27; d_gene: NA; CDR3aa: CASQGSGELFF
v_gene: TRBV27; d_gene: NA; CDR3aa: CASSLVGGPYSNQPQHF
v_gene: TRBV25-1; d_gene: NA; CDR3aa: CASSEYKGGSYGYTF